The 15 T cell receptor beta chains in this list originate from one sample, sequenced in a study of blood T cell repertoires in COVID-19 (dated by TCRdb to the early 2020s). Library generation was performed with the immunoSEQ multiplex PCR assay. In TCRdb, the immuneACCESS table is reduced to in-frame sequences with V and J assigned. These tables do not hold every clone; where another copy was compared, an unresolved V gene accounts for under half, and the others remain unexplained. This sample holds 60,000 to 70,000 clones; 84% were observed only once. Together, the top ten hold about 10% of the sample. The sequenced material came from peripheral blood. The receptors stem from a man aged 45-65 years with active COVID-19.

As DNA, the CDR3 is TGTGCCAGTAGTATAGATCGTGGAGGGGTGCTTACTAATGAAAAACTGTTTTTT. Protein sequence: CASSIDRGGVLTNEKLFF. V is TRBV19 and J is TRBJ1-4; tentative D call: TRBD1 (5 bases). With 0 bases removed from V and 2 bases from J, the gap between germline ends came to 16 bases. The CDR3 loop spans 18 amino acids. CDR1 and CDR2 (germline): LNHDA, SQIVND (reference sequence).

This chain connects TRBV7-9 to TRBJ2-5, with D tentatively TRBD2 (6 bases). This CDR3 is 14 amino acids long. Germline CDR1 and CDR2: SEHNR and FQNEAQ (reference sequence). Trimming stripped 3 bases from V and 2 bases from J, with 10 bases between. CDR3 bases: TGTGCCAGCAGCTTGGGACTTCTACAAGAGACCCAGTACTTC. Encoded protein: CASSLGLLQETQYF.

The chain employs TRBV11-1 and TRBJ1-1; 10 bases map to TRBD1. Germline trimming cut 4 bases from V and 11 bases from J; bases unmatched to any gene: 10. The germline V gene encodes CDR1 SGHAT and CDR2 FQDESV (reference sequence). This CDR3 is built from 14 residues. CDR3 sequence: CASSSDRGDRYAFF. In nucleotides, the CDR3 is TGTGCCAGCAGCTCGGACAGGGGGGATAGGTATGCTTTCTTT.

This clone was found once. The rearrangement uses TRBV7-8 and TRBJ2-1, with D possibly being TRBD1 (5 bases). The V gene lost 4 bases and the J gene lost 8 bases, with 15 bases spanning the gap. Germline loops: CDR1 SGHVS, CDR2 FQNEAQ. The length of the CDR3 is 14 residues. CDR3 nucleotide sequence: TGTGCCAGCAGCTCCTCCGACAGTTCCGATGAGCAGTTCTTC. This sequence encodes CASSSSDSSDEQFF.

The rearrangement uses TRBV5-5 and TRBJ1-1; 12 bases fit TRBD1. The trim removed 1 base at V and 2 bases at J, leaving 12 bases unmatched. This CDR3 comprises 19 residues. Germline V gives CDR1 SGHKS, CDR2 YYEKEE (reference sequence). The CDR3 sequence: CASSLRSIGTGGPNTEAFF. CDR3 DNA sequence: TGTGCCAGCAGCTTGCGATCTATTGGGACAGGGGGCCCTAACACTGAAGCTTTCTTT.

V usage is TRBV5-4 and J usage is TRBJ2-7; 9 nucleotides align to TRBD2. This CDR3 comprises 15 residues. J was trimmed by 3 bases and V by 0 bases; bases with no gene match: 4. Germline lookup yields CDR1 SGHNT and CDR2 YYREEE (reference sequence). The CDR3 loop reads CASSLGSGRYYEQYF. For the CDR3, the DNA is TGTGCCAGCAGCTTGGGGAGCGGGAGGTACTACGAGCAGTACTTC. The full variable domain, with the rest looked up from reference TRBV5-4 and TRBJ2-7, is ETGVTQSPTHLIKTRGQQVTLRCSSQSGHNTVSWYQQALGQGPQFIFQYYREEENGRGNFPPRFSGLQFPNYSSELNVNALELDDSALYLCASSLGSGRYYEQYFGPGTRLTVT.

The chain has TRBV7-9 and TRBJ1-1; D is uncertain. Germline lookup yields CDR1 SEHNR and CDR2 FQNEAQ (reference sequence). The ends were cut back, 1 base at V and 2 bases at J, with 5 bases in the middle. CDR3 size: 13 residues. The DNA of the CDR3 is TGTGCCAGCAGCTTAGAATTAAACACTGAAGCTTTCTTT. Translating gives CASSLELNTEAFF.

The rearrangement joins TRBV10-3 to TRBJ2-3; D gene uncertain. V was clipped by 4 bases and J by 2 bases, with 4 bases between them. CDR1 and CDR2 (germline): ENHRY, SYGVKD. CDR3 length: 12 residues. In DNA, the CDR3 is TGTGCCATCAGTGCCTTCACAGATACGCAGTATTTT. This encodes CAISAFTDTQYF.

The CDR3 sequence is CASSPLARNTGELFF. Here the CDR3 DNA reads TGCGCCAGCAGCCCACTAGCGAGGAACACCGGGGAGCTGTTTTTT. The chain joins TRBV4-1 to TRBJ2-2; the match to TRBD2 covers 7 bases. CDR3 length equals 15 residues. J lost 1 base, V lost 4 bases, and 3 bases had no gene match. Germline CDR1 and CDR2: MGHRA and YSYEKL.

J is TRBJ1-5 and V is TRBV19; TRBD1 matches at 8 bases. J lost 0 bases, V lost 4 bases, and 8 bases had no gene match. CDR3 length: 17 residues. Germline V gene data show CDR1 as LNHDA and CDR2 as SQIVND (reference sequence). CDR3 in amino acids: CASSKSRDRSSNQPQHF. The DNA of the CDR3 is TGTGCCAGTAGTAAGTCCCGGGACAGGTCTAGCAATCAGCCCCAGCATTTT.

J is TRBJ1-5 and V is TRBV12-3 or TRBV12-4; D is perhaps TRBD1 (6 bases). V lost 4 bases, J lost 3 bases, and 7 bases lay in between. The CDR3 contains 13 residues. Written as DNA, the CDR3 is TGTGCCAGCAGTTACAGGGACAATCAGCCCCAGCATTTT. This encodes CASSYRDNQPQHF.

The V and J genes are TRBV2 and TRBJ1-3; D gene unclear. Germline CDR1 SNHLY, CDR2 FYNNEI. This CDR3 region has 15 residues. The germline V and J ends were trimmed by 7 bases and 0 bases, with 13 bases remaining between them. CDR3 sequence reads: CASTKPRSSGNTIYF. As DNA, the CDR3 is TGTGCCAGCACGAAACCTCGGAGCTCTGGAAACACCATATATTTT.

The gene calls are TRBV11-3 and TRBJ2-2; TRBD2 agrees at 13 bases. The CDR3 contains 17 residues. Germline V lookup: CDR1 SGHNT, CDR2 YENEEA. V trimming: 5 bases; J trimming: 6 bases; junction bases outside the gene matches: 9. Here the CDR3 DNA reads TGTGCCAGCAGCCCTCCGACTAGCGGGGGGAGGGCCGGGGAGCTGTTTTTT. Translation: CASSPPTSGGRAGELFF.

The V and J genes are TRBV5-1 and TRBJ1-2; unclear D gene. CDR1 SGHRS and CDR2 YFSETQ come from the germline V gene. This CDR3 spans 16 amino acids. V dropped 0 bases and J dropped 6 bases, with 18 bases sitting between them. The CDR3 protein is CASSLGPSRADNGYTF. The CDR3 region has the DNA TGCGCCAGCAGCTTGGGGCCCTCGAGGGCTGACAATGGCTACACCTTC.

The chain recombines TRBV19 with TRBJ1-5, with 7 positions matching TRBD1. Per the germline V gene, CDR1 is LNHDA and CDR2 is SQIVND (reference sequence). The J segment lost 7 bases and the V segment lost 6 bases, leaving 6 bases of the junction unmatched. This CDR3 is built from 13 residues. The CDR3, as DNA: TGTGCCAGTAGCCTGACAGGGTTCCAGCCCCAGCATTTT. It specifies CASSLTGFQPQHF. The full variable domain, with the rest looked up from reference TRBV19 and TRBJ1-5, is DGGITQSPKYLFRKEGQNVTLSCEQNLNHDAMYWYRQDPGQGLRLIYYSQIVNDFQKGDIAEGYSVSREKKESFPLTVTSAQKNPTAFYLCASSLTGFQPQHFGDGTRLSIL.